Listed below are T cell receptor beta chains from one sample, sequenced in a study of siplizumab effects on memory and regulatory T cells. Clones were sequenced by immunoSEQ multiplex PCR, and TCRdb holds only the in-frame ones, with some missing. The sample lists about 91,000 clones; 93% were seen once. The sequenced sample consisted of CD8+ T cells sorted from blood. These receptors originate from a human donor in good health. The CDR3 runs from the conserved cysteine through the conserved F or W. The D gene is left open where the match is weak. Size values are once, few and many counts, or a class for expanded clones, and some rows have none.

J	D	size	V	DNA	CDR3
TRBJ2-5	TRBD1	NA	TRBV7-2	TGTGCCAGCAGCCCTCGGGACAGCCCAGAGACCCAGTACTTC	CASSPRDSPETQYF
TRBJ1-1	NA	NA	TRBV12-5	TGTGCTAGTGCGTCAAGGCAAGGAACTGAAGCTTTCTTT	CASASRQGTEAFF
TRBJ2-2	NA	NA	TRBV14	TGTGCCAGCAGCCCCCGGGACTCATACACCGGGGAGCTGTTTTTT	CASSPRDSYTGELFF
TRBJ1-5	TRBD1	NA	TRBV13	TGTGCCAGCAGCATTCGGACAGGGGGCGATCAGCCCCAGCATTTT	CASSIRTGGDQPQHF
TRBJ2-7	NA	NA	TRBV7-2	TGTGCCAGCAGCGCGCCTACAGAGATCTACGAGCAGTACTTC	CASSAPTEIYEQYF
TRBJ2-7	NA	once	TRBV5-5	TGTGCCAGCAGCAGAGCCGCCGAGCAGTACTTC	CASSRAAEQYF
TRBJ1-1	NA	few	TRBV2	TGTGCCAGCGTCGGAGGGGAGGCTGAAGCTTTCTTT	CASVGGEAEAFF
TRBJ2-1	NA	NA	TRBV7-2	TGTGCCAGCAGCCTCGGCCAGGGACCTGGCTCCTACAATGAGCAGTTCTTC	CASSLGQGPGSYNEQFF
TRBJ2-1	NA	NA	TRBV4-1	TGCGCCAGCAGCCAAGGGAATGAGCAGTTCTTC	CASSQGNEQFF
TRBJ2-7	NA	NA	TRBV7-9	TGTGCCAGCAGCTTAGGAGCGGGCCTCTACGAGCAGTACTTC	CASSLGAGLYEQYF
TRBJ1-1	NA	NA	TRBV27	TGTGCAAGTAAGACAGGAGCGAACACTGAAGCTTTCTTT	CASKTGANTEAFF
TRBJ2-3	TRBD1	NA	TRBV11-2	TGTGCCAGCAGCTTAGGGGACAGGGTGCCAGATACGCAGTATTTT	CASSLGDRVPDTQYF
TRBJ2-3	NA	NA	TRBV5-8	TGTGCCAGCAGTCTATACTCCGGGACACGTCCAGATACGCAGTATTTT	CASSLYSGTRPDTQYF
TRBJ2-3	NA	NA	TRBV25-1	TGTGCCAGCAGTGAAGGAGATACGCAGTATTTT	CASSEGDTQYF
TRBJ2-7	TRBD1	NA	TRBV19	TGTGCCAGTAGTCCCGGGACAGGGACCTACGAGCAGTACTTC	CASSPGTGTYEQYF
TRBJ2-3	NA	once	TRBV5-1	TGCGCCAGCAGCCAAAGCACAGATACGCAGTATTTT	CASSQSTDTQYF
TRBJ2-7	TRBD2	NA	TRBV4-1	TGCGCCAGCAGCCCTCGGACTGTAGCGGGGGCCTACGAGCAGTACTTC	CASSPRTVAGAYEQYF
TRBJ2-2	NA	NA	TRBV4-1	TGCGCCAGCAGCCAAAACACCGGGGAGCTGTTTTTT	CASSQNTGELFF
TRBJ2-1	NA	NA	TRBV28	TGTGCCAGCATCCCTGAGGCGGGGCAGACCTACAATGAGCAGTTCTTC	CASIPEAGQTYNEQFF
TRBJ2-7	TRBD1	NA	TRBV4-2	TGTGCCAGCAGCCCTGGACAGGGCGGCTCCTACGAGCAGTACTTC	CASSPGQGGSYEQYF
TRBJ2-1	TRBD2	few	TRBV11-2	TGTGCCAGCAGGCTAGCGGGAGGTGCCTACAATGAGCAGTTCTTC	CASRLAGGAYNEQFF
TRBJ1-1	NA	NA	TRBV19	TGTGCCAGTAGTATATCGGTGGGTACTGAAGCTTTCTTT	CASSISVGTEAFF
TRBJ2-6	NA	once	TRBV27	TGTGCCAGCAGTCCCTCTGGGGCCAACGTCCTGACTTTC	CASSPSGANVLTF
TRBJ2-7	TRBD1	NA	TRBV11-2	TGTGCCAGCAGCTTAATAGAGGGGGCGCCCGAGCAGTACTTC	CASSLIEGAPEQYF
TRBJ2-7	NA	NA	TRBV6-1	TGTGCCAGCAGTGAACTGGCAATTTCTGAACACGAGCAGTACTTC	CASSELAISEHEQYF
TRBJ2-3	TRBD2	NA	TRBV2	TGTGCCAGCAGTAACCAGCGGGGGGGTGCTAGCACAGATACGCAGTATTTT	CASSNQRGGASTDTQYF
TRBJ2-3	TRBD2	once	TRBV19	TGTGCCAGTAGTTCGACTAGCGGGAGTTCAGATACGCAGTATTTT	CASSSTSGSSDTQYF
TRBJ1-1	NA	NA	TRBV2	TGTGCCAGCAGTGTTAAGGGAGGGGCCATAGAAGCTTTCTTT	CASSVKGGAIEAFF
TRBJ2-1	TRBD2	NA	TRBV9	TGTGCCAGCAGCGTAGGTCTACTAGCGGGGGGGCTCGTCTACAATGAGCAGTTCTTC	CASSVGLLAGGLVYNEQFF
TRBJ2-5	NA	NA	TRBV5-1	TGCGCCAGCAGCTTGGTGGCAGGACTTCTCCAAGAGACCCAGTACTTC	CASSLVAGLLQETQYF
TRBJ2-5	NA	NA	TRBV11-3	TGTGCCAGCAGCCCGACCGGGACGGAGGAGACCCAGTACTTC	CASSPTGTEETQYF
TRBJ2-7	NA	once	TRBV27	TGTGCCAGCAGTTTAGGGGGCGGCTATTACGAGCAGTACTTC	CASSLGGGYYEQYF
TRBJ2-7	TRBD2	NA	TRBV27	TGTGCCAGCAGTTTACGACTAGCGGGAGCTTACGAGCAGTACTTC	CASSLRLAGAYEQYF
TRBJ2-2	NA	NA	TRBV6-5	TGTGCCAGCAGTTACGCTTCGAACACCGGGGAGCTGTTTTTT	CASSYASNTGELFF
TRBJ1-6	NA	NA	TRBV19	TGTGCCAGTAGTCCCGACGCCGGAAATAATTCACCCCTCCACTTT	CASSPDAGNNSPLHF